The 15 T cell receptor beta chains in this list originate from one sample, sequenced in a study of human CD8 memory T cell subsets. Production of TCR beta libraries used UMI-labeled 5' RACE as the method. TCRdb re-called the 5' RACE reads, yielding one record per CDR3 amino acid sequence without DNA. The table lists 5,600 or so distinct CDR3 sequences. The specimen was CD8+ effector memory T cells (TEM) sorted from PBMCs. Subset given: effector memory CD8 T cells, CCR7- CD45RO+ CD95+. Every receptor here comes from a human donor in good health.

This rearrangement joins TRBV20-1 to TRBJ2-1; TCRdb's D gene call, TRBD2, goes unchecked for lack of DNA. Germline CDR1 and CDR2: DFQATT and SNEGSKA (reference sequence). CDR3 length: 14 amino acids. The CDR3 protein is CSVPPSGSWDEQFF.

The chain recombines TRBV20-1 with TRBJ2-5; without DNA, the TCRdb call of TRBD2 cannot be checked. The germline V gene has CDR1 DFQATT and CDR2 SNEGSKA (reference sequence). The CDR3 length is 15 residues. CDR3 loop: CSARDYGRAGETQYF.

The rearrangement uses TRBV4-1 and TRBJ1-2; TCRdb names TRBD1, which stays unverified in the absence of DNA. Germline assignment: CDR1 MGHRA and CDR2 YSYEKL. The CDR3 consists of 14 residues. CDR3 residues: CASSQTDRGRGYTF.

The CDR3: CASSRTPSSGRIQREQFF. This rearrangement joins TRBV13 to TRBJ2-1; TCRdb indicates TRBD2, and absent DNA this call remains unverified. Germline CDR1 reads PRHDT; CDR2 reads FYEKMQ (reference sequence). This CDR3 is built from 18 residues.

This chain joins TRBV12-3 or TRBV12-4 and TRBJ2-7; the TCRdb call, TRBD1, lacks DNA for checking. There are 15 residues in the CDR3. The CDR3: CASSSPGQGVYEQYF.

The chain uses TRBV11-2 and TRBJ1-2. This CDR3 contains 12 residues. Germline V gives CDR1 SGHAT, CDR2 FQNNGV. The CDR3 spells CASSFAEVDYTF. Drawing the rest from reference TRBV11-2 and TRBJ1-2, the complete variable domain is EAGVAQSPRYKIIEKRQSVAFWCNPISGHATLYWYQQILGQGPKLLIQFQNNGVVDDSQLPKDRFSAERLKGVDSTLKIQPAKLEDSAVYLCASSFAEVDYTFGSGTRLTVV.

J is TRBJ2-7 and V is TRBV9; TCRdb's D call, TRBD1, is unchecked because there is no DNA. Germline CDR1 reads SGDLS; CDR2 reads YYNGEE. This CDR3 spans 15 amino acids. Here the CDR3 reads CASSTGGTPSGEQYF. Complete variable domain (other parts from reference TRBV9 and TRBJ2-7): DSGVTQTPKHLITATGQRVTLRCSPRSGDLSVYWYQQSLDQGLQFLIQYYNGEERAKGNILERFSAQQFPDLHSELNLSSLELGDSALYFCASSTGGTPSGEQYFGPGTRLTVT.

This rearrangement joins TRBV13 to TRBJ2-2. This CDR3 is built from 11 residues. CDR1 and CDR2 (germline): PRHDT, FYEKMQ (reference sequence). The CDR3: CASSLVGELFF. The full variable domain, rest sourced from reference TRBV13 and TRBJ2-2, is AAGVIQSPRHLIKEKRETATLKCYPIPRHDTVYWYQQGPGQDPQFLISFYEKMQSDKGSIPDRFSAQQFSDYHSELNMSSLELGDSALYFCASSLVGELFFGEGSRLTVL.

The CDR3 region is CASSIHGSSGYEQYF. The chain has TRBV28 and TRBJ2-7; lacking DNA, the TRBD2 call made by TCRdb goes unchecked. From germline, CDR1 is MDHEN and CDR2 SYDVKM. This CDR3 contains 15 residues.

The V gene is TRBV10-2, the J gene TRBJ2-7. Germline CDR1 reads WSHSY; CDR2 reads SAAADI. The CDR3 runs to 12 residues. The CDR3 loop reads CASSEAVDEQYF.

Measured by frequency, this clonotype is medium-sized. J is TRBJ2-3 and V is TRBV9; the D gene TCRdb calls, TRBD1, cannot be checked with no DNA. Germline lookup yields CDR1 SGDLS and CDR2 YYNGEE. The CDR3 consists of 16 residues. CDR3: CASSPRDASSTDTQYF.

The genes are TRBV4-1 and TRBJ2-7; with no DNA, the TCRdb D assignment of TRBD1 cannot be verified. This CDR3 comprises 15 residues. In germline, CDR1 is MGHRA, CDR2 YSYEKL. CDR3 sequence reads: CASSHAGSGYNEQYF.

This clonotype is labeled medium-sized based on frequency. This sequence joins TRBV29-1 and TRBJ2-2; TCRdb names TRBD2, which stays unverified in the absence of DNA. The CDR3 has 15 amino acids. Germline values: CDR1 SQVTM, CDR2 ANQGSEA. This CDR3 reads CSVDETSGETGELFF.

V gene TRBV7-2 combines with J gene TRBJ2-1; with no DNA, the TCRdb D assignment of TRBD1 cannot be verified. This CDR3 has 13 amino acids. Germline loops: CDR1 SGHTA, CDR2 FQGNSA. The chain's CDR3 is CASSPETGIEQFF.

The chain couples TRBV29-1 to TRBJ2-7; TCRdb's D call, TRBD2, is unchecked because there is no DNA. Germline CDR1 and CDR2: SQVTM and ANQGSEA. This CDR3 is built from 13 residues. This CDR3 reads CSVASGNAYEQYF.